The present T cell receptor beta chain was sequenced within a study of CD8 T cells in ankylosing spondylitis. Points from the study as a whole: In synovial fluid and blood from reactive arthritis, some motif variants were previously reported. Ankylosing spondylitis blood appeared to carry a characteristic TCR beta motif of several highly homologous variants.

V lost 3 bases and J lost 12, with 10 bases in between. This CDR3 has 11 amino acids. Germline lookup yields CDR1 SGHRS and CDR2 YFSETQ. Researchers built TCR beta libraries using quantitative 5'-RACE with molecular barcodes. MiXCR, applied by TCRdb to the 5' RACE reads, yields one record per CDR3 protein. The table lists some 700,000 distinct CDR3 sequences, 15% to 20% of them singletons, with under 20% in the top ten. This clonotype was observed a handful of times. As yet, its antigen is unknown. This chain connects TRBV5-1 to TRBJ2-1; D not certain. The clonotype was recovered from a male donor with ankylosing spondylitis. Input material: blood, either unsorted or a sorted T cell fraction (not recorded which). DNA for the CDR3: TGCGCCAGCAGCTCCCCGGGCCCGCAGTTCTTC. This sequence encodes CASSSPGPQFF.